These 16 T cell receptor beta chains were all obtained from the same sample, sequenced in a study of cytomegalovirus exposure and HLA in healthy donors. PCR involved 60 Vbeta and 13 Jbeta primers. Repertoires were generated with immunoSEQ multiplex PCR, while TCRdb's copy carries only in-frame clones and drops some. Of approximately 120,000 clones in the sample, roughly 17% were seen once. Input material: PBMCs. The receptors were gathered from a female donor in good health and CMV-seropositive.

This clone has only a few counts. The chain recombines TRBV6-5 with TRBJ2-3; D uncertain. CDR3 length: 13 amino acids. In germline, CDR1 is MNHEY, CDR2 SVGAGI. The V and J ends lost 8 bases and 2 bases respectively, with 11 bases between them. This CDR3 is CASLKRNTDTQYF. The CDR3 bases are TGTGCCAGCCTTAAGAGAAACACAGATACGCAGTATTTT.

The chain joins TRBV18 to TRBJ1-3; D might be TRBD1 (5 bases). CDR3 length: 16 amino acids. Trimming stripped 0 bases from V and 2 bases from J, with 11 bases between. Germline-derived CDR1 and CDR2 are KGHSH and LQKENI. In DNA form, the CDR3 reads TGTGCCAGCTCACCACCGAACCGACAGCCTGGAAACACCATATATTTT. Translation gives CASSPPNRQPGNTIYF.

The chain is built from TRBV11-2 and TRBJ1-2; D is undetermined. CDR3 length: 16 amino acids. Trimming took off 4 bases at V and 6 bases at J, with 21 bases between the two ends. From germline, CDR1 is SGHAT and CDR2 FQNNGV. Here the CDR3 reads CASSSPRGTLRDGYTF. As DNA, the CDR3 is TGTGCCAGCAGCTCGCCCCGGGGAACTTTGAGGGATGGCTACACCTTC.

In its sample, this clone was seen a few times. The CDR3 DNA reads as TGTGCCAGCAGTTTCCCGGGTAGAAGGTCCGAGCAGTACTTC. Translated: CASSFPGRRSEQYF. The rearrangement uses TRBV28 and TRBJ2-7; D gene ambiguous. Germline-derived CDR1 and CDR2 are MDHEN and SYDVKM. V lost 3 bases and J lost 6, with 15 bases in between. The CDR3 spans 14 residues. The full variable domain, in which reference TRBV28 and TRBJ2-7 provide the parts outside the CDR3, is DVKVTQSSRYLVKRTGEKVFLECVQDMDHENMFWYRQDPGLGLRLIYFSYDVKMKEKGDIPEGYSVSREKKERFSLILESASTNQTSMYLCASSFPGRRSEQYFGPGTRLTVT.

A few counts support this clone. This chain links TRBV4-1 with TRBJ1-1, with TRBD1 as a possible D gene (5 bases). The germline V gene has CDR1 MGHRA and CDR2 YSYEKL. V gave up 7 bases and J gave up 1 base, with 13 bases separating them. This CDR3 has 14 amino acids. Here the CDR3 DNA reads TGCGCCAGCATGGGGCCCCTGAAGAACACTGAAGCTTTCTTT. Encoded protein: CASMGPLKNTEAFF.

There are a few counts of this clone. The V gene is TRBV7-2, the J gene TRBJ1-5, with 7 nucleotides matching TRBD1. There are 15 residues in the CDR3. Germline V CDR1 and CDR2: SGHTA, FQGNSA. The V and J ends lost 3 bases and 4 bases, in that order; junction bases with no gene match: 6. Here the CDR3 reads CASSLWTGQNQPQHF. In DNA form, the CDR3 reads TGTGCCAGCAGCTTGTGGACAGGTCAAAATCAGCCCCAGCATTTT.

The chain recombines TRBV7-2 with TRBJ2-2, with D perhaps TRBD1 (5 bases). The V gene lost 5 bases and the J gene lost 5 bases, with 9 bases spanning the gap. Germline V lookup: CDR1 SGHTA, CDR2 FQGNSA. The CDR3 length is 13 residues. CDR3 sequence reads: CASSIRVTGELFF. In DNA, the CDR3 is TGTGCCAGCAGCATCAGGGTTACCGGGGAGCTGTTTTTT.

This clone was seen more than once but under ten times. The rearrangement joins TRBV28 to TRBJ2-5, with D tentatively TRBD1 (5 bases). Germline loops: CDR1 MDHEN, CDR2 SYDVKM. The CDR3 is 13 amino acids. V lost 6 bases and J lost 2, with 10 bases in between. The CDR3 protein is CASRQELQETQYF. The CDR3 bases are TGTGCCAGCAGACAGGAGCTACAAGAGACCCAGTACTTC.

V is TRBV5-1 and J is TRBJ2-3; D is possibly TRBD1 (5 bases). The CDR3 length is 12 residues. V lost 4 bases, J lost 5 bases, and 8 bases lay in between. The V gene's germline CDR1 is SGHRS and CDR2 YFSETQ. CDR3 in DNA: TGCGCCAGCAGCCCTGACAGAGATACGCAGTATTTT. This codes for CASSPDRDTQYF.

This clone occurred a few times. This sequence joins TRBV5-6 and TRBJ1-1; 7 bases match TRBD1. The CDR3 is 17 amino acids. Germline V gene data show CDR1 as SGHDT and CDR2 as YYEEEE. The V and J ends lost 0 bases and 1 base, in that order; junction bases with no gene match: 9. The CDR3 DNA sequence: TGTGCCAGCAGCTTGGGGGGACCCGACAGGGAGAACACTGAAGCTTTCTTT. Translated, it gives CASSLGGPDRENTEAFF.

The chain recombines TRBV2 with TRBJ1-1, with TRBD1 as a possible D gene (6 bases). The V end lost 8 bases, the J end lost 5 bases, and 24 bases lay between the germline ends. Looked up from germline, CDR1 is SNHLY and CDR2 is FYNNEI. The CDR3 spans 16 residues. The CDR3 sequence: CASPSGARYEGTEAFF. The CDR3 DNA follows: TGTGCCAGCCCATCAGGGGCCCGATACGAAGGGACTGAAGCTTTCTTT.

This chain uses TRBV5-1 with TRBJ2-4; D is possibly TRBD2 (5 bases). CDR1 SGHRS and CDR2 YFSETQ come from the germline V gene. The CDR3 is 14 residues long. With 7 bases removed from V and 7 bases from J, the gap between germline ends came to 18 bases. The CDR3 DNA follows: TGCGCCAGCCGGAGTCAGGAGAGGGCGAACATTCAGTACTTC. This codes for CASRSQERANIQYF.

This clone has a handful of counts. The CDR3 here is CASSLYGRFGTDTQYF. CDR3 nucleotide sequence: TGTGCCAGCAGTTTATACGGGAGATTTGGCACAGATACGCAGTATTTT. The chain joins TRBV27 to TRBJ2-3; D is perhaps TRBD2 (6 bases). The germline V gene has CDR1 MNHEY and CDR2 SMNVEV (reference sequence). V lost 1 base to trimming and J lost 1 base, with 12 bases between them. The CDR3 has 16 amino acids.

The J gene is TRBJ2-1, the V gene TRBV4-2; the D is unclear. The CDR3 extends over 16 amino acids. Germline V CDR1 and CDR2: LGHNA, YNFKEQ. The V end was cut by 1 base, the J end by 2 bases, with 12 bases between. DNA for the CDR3: TGTGCCAGCAGCCAAGTAGAGGTATCCCCCTACAATGAGCAGTTCTTC. This sequence encodes CASSQVEVSPYNEQFF.

V and J are TRBV5-4 and TRBJ2-2; 10 positions match TRBD2. Germline values: CDR1 SGHNT, CDR2 YYREEE (reference sequence). The CDR3 contains 17 residues. The junction had 8 bases not matched to a gene; V was cut back by 4 bases and J by 2 bases. In DNA, the CDR3 is TGTGCCAGCAGCAATAGCGGGGGGTCCCTTAACACCGGGGAGCTGTTTTTT. As protein: CASSNSGGSLNTGELFF.

The chain couples TRBV28 to TRBJ2-7; no clear D. V shed 6 bases and J shed 3 bases, with 6 bases lying between them. CDR1 is MDHEN and CDR2 is SYDVKM in the germline V gene. This CDR3 has 11 amino acids. The CDR3 protein is CASSPGYEQYF. The CDR3 region has the DNA TGTGCCAGCAGCCCAGGCTACGAGCAGTACTTC.